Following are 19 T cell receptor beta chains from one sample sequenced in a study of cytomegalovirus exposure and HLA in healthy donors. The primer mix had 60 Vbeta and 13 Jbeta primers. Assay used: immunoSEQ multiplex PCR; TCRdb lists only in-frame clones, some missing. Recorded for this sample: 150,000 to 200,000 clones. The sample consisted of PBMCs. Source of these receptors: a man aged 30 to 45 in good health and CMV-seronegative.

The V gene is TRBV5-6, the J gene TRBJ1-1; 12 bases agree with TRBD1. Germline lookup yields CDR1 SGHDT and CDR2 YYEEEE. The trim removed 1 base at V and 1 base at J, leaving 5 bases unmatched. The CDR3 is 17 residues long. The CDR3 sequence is CASSLYGTGGWNTEAFF. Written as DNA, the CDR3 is TGTGCCAGCAGCTTGTATGGGACAGGGGGCTGGAACACTGAAGCTTTCTTT.

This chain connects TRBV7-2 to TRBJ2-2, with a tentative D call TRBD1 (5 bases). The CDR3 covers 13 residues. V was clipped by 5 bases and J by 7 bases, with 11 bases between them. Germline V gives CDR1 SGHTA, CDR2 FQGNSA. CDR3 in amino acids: CASSGFQGGELFF. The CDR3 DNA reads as TGTGCCAGCAGCGGATTCCAGGGCGGGGAGCTGTTTTTT.

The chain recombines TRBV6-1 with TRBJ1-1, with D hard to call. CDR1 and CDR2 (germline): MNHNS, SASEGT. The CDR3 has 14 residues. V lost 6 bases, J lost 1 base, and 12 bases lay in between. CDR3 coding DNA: TGTGCCAGCAGCTCCAGGATCCCGAACACTGAAGCTTTCTTT. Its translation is CASSSRIPNTEAFF.

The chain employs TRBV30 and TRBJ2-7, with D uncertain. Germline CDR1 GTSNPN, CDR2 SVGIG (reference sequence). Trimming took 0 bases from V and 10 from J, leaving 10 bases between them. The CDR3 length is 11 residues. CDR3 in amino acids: CAWSVAEYQYF. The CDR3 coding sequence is TGTGCCTGGAGTGTGGCAGAATACCAGTACTTC.

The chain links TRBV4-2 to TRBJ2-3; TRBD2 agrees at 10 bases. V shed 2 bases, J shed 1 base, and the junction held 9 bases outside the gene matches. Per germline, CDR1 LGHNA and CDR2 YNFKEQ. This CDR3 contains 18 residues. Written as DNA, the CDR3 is TGTGCCAGCAGCCAAAATCCCACCGGGACTAGCGGCACAGATACGCAGTATTTT. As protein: CASSQNPTGTSGTDTQYF.

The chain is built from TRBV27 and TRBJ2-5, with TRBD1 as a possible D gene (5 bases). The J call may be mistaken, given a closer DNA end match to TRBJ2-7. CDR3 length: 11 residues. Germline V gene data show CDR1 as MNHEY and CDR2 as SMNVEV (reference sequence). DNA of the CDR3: TGTGCCAGCAAAGGGGTCTACGAGCAGTACTTC. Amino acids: CASKGVYEQYF.

The CDR3 DNA is TGTGCCAGCAGCATCCGACTAGCGTATCAAGAGACCCAGTACTTC. Its translation: CASSIRLAYQETQYF. The genes are TRBV7-8 and TRBJ2-5; 8 nucleotides line up with TRBD2. Per germline, CDR1 SGHVS and CDR2 FQNEAQ. The CDR3 extends over 15 amino acids. J gave up 2 bases and V 5 bases, and 7 bases lay outside the gene matches.

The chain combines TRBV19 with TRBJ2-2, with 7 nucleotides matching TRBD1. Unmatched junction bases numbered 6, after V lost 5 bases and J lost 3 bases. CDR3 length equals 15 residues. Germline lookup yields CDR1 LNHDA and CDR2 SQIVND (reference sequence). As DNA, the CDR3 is TGTGCCAGTAGTCCTCAGACAGGGTACACCGGGGAGCTGTTTTTT. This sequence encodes CASSPQTGYTGELFF.

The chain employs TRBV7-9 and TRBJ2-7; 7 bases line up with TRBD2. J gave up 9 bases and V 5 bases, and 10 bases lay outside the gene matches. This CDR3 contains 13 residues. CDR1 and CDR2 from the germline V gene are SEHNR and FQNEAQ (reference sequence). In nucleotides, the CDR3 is TGTGCCAGCAGCCCGGGGGGTAGTTCGAGGCAGTACTTC. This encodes CASSPGGSSRQYF.

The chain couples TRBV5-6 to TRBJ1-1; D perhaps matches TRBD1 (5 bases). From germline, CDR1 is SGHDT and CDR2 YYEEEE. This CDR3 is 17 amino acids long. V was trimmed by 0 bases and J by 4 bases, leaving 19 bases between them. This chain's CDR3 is CASSLGIWRGRGTEAFF. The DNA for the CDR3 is TGTGCCAGCAGCTTGGGGATTTGGCGGGGCCGGGGCACTGAAGCTTTCTTT.

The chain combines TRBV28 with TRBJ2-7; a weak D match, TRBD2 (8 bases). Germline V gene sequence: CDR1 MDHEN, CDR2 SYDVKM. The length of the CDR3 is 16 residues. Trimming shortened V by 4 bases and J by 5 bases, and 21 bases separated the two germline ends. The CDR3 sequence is CASSWTYRGRGDEQYF. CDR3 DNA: TGTGCCAGCAGTTGGACATATAGGGGGCGGGGGGACGAGCAGTACTTC.

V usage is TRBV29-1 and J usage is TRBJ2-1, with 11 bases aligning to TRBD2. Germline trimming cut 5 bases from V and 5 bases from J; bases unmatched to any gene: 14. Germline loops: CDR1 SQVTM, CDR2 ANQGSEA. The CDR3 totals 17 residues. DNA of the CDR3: TGCAGCGTTACTAGCGGGAGCTCTCTCACATGGGACAATGAGCAGTTCTTC. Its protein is CSVTSGSSLTWDNEQFF.

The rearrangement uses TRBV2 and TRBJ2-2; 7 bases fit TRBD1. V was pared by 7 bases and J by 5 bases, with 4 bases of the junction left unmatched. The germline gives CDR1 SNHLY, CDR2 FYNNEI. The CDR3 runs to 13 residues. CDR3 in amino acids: CASKGGETGELFF. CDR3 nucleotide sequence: TGTGCCAGCAAAGGGGGCGAGACCGGGGAGCTGTTTTTT. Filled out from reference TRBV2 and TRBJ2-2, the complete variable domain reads EPEVTQTPSHQVTQMGQEVILRCVPISNHLYFYWYRQILGQKVEFLVSFYNNEISEKSEIFDDQFSVERPDGSNFTLKIRSTKLEDSAMYFCASKGGETGELFFGEGSRLTVL.

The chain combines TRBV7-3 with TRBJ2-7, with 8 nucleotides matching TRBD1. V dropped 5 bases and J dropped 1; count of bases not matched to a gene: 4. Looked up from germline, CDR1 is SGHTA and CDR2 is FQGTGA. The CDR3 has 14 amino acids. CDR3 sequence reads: CASSQGQGSYEQYF. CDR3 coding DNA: TGTGCCAGCAGCCAAGGACAGGGATCCTACGAGCAGTACTTC.

CDR3 protein: CASRPRGYGGSNQPQHF. The CDR3, as DNA: TGCGCCAGCAGACCTCGGGGGTACGGGGGTAGCAATCAGCCCCAGCATTTT. This chain uses TRBV23-1 with TRBJ1-5, with D possibly matching TRBD1 (5 bases). TRBV23-1 is flagged as an ORF with uncertain function. The CDR3 has 17 amino acids. Trimming pared 6 bases from V and 0 bases from J, leaving 18 bases between.

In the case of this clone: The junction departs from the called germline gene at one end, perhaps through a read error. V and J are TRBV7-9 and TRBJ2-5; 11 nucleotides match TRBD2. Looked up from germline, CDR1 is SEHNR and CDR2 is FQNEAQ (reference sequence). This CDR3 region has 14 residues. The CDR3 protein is CASSLAGGLETQYF. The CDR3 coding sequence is TGTGCCAGCAGCCTAGCGGGAGGTCTGGAGACCCAGTACTTC.

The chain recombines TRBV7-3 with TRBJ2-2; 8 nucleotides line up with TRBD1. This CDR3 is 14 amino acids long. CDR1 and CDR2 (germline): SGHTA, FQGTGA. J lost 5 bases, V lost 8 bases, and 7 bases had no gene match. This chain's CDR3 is CASVGQGGTGELFF. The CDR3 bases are TGTGCCAGCGTCGGACAGGGTGGGACCGGGGAGCTGTTTTTT.

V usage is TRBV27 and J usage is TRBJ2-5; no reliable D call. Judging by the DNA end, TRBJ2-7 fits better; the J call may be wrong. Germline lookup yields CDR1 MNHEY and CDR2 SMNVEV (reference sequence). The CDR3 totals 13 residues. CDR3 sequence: CASSLFGDYEQYF. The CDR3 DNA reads TGTGCCAGCAGTTTATTTGGGGACTACGAGCAGTACTTC.

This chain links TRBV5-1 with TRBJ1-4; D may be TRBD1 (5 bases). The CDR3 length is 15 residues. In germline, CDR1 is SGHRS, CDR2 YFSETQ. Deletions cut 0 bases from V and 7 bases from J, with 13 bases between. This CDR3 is CASSLAPGEAEKLFF. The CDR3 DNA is TGCGCCAGCAGCTTGGCCCCGGGGGAGGCTGAAAAACTGTTTTTT.